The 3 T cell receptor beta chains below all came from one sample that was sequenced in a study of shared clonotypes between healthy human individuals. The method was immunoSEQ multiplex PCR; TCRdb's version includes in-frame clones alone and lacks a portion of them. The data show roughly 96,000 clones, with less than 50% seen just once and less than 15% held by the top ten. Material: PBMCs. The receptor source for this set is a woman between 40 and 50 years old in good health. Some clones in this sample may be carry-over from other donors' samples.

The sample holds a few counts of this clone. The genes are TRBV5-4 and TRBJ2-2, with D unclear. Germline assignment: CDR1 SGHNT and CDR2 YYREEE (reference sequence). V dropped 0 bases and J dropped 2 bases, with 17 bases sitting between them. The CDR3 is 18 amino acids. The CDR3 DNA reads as TGTGCCAGCAGCTTGGGCACAATCGGAACTTTTAACACCGGGGAGCTGTTTTTT. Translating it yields CASSLGTIGTFNTGELFF.

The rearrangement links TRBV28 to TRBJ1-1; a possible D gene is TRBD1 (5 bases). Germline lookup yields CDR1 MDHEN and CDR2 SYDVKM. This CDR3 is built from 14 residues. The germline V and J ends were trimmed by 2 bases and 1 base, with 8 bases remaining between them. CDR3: CASSLSQGNTEAFF. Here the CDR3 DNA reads TGTGCCAGCAGTTTAAGCCAGGGGAACACTGAAGCTTTCTTT.

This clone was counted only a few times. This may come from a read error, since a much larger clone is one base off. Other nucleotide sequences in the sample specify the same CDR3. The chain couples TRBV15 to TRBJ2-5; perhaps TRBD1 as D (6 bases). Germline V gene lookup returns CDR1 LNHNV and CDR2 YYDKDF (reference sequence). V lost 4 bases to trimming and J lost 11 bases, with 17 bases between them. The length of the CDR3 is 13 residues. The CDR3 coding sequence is TGTGCCACCAGCAAAGGACAGATGGGGGAGCAGTACTTC. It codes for CATSKGQMGEQYF.